The 18 T cell receptor beta chains below were found in one sample sequenced in a study of OX40 agonist ivuxolimab in advanced cancers. Sequenced by immunoSEQ multiplex PCR; TCRdb stores in-frame clones only, minus some. The repertoire has 59,000 or so clones, over 80% of them found once; the top ten carry around 0.4%. The sequencing used CD4+ or CD8+ T cells sorted from blood, collected in a trial of the OX40 agonist ivuxolimab. The source is an adult with an advanced solid tumor such as melanoma, head and neck, liver or kidney cancer.

The chain couples TRBV20-1 to TRBJ2-3; D gene unclear. Germline V gene lookup returns CDR1 DFQATT and CDR2 SNEGSKA (reference sequence). V was cut by 7 bases and J by 0 bases, with 5 bases left in between. This CDR3 is 11 amino acids long. CDR3 in amino acids: CSDQSTDTQYF. The CDR3 DNA follows: TGCAGTGACCAGAGCACAGATACGCAGTATTTT.

The chain has TRBV30 and TRBJ2-6; D is undetermined. The CDR3 sequence is 13 residues long. Germline CDR1 and CDR2: GTSNPN and SVGIG (reference sequence). V gave up 3 bases and J gave up 2 bases, with 5 bases separating them. The CDR3 nucleotides read TGTGCCTGGAGAGGGACTGGGGCCAACGTCCTGACTTTC. Translating it yields CAWRGTGANVLTF.

The genes are TRBV7-2 and TRBJ2-2; D possibly corresponds to TRBD2 (6 bases). Germline V CDR1 and CDR2: SGHTA, FQGNSA. CDR3 length: 16 amino acids. Trimming removed 1 base at V and 5 bases at J, with 14 bases between. This chain's CDR3 is CASSLVGGPTTGELFF. DNA for the CDR3: TGTGCCAGCAGCTTAGTGGGGGGACCCACAACCGGGGAGCTGTTTTTT.

This chain uses TRBV2 with TRBJ1-6; the D is unclear. Trimming took 4 bases from V and 6 from J, leaving 19 bases between them. The germline gives CDR1 SNHLY, CDR2 FYNNEI. This CDR3 comprises 17 residues. CDR3 loop: CASSGGPDYSGNSPLHF. DNA for the CDR3: TGTGCCAGCAGTGGGGGTCCGGACTATTCGGGTAATTCACCCCTCCACTTT.

The chain joins TRBV5-3 to TRBJ2-2, with 13 bases that match TRBD2. TRBV5-3 is treated as an ORF (open reading frame) with a function not yet certain. The CDR3 consists of 19 residues. After removal of 4 bases from V and 4 bases from J, the junction contained 13 bases not matched to a gene. As DNA, the CDR3 is TGTGCCAGAAGCGTAACCGGGACTAGCGGGAATGAGGGCACCGGGGAGCTGTTTTTT. Translated, it gives CARSVTGTSGNEGTGELFF.

This chain uses TRBV15 with TRBJ1-5, with D perhaps matching TRBD1 (6 bases). V was clipped by 3 bases and J by 5 bases, with 11 bases between them. The CDR3 totals 14 residues. Germline V CDR1 and CDR2: LNHNV, YYDKDF (reference sequence). CDR3 sequence reads: CATSSRGKYQPQHF. DNA for the CDR3: TGTGCCACCAGCAGCAGGGGCAAATATCAGCCCCAGCATTTT.

V is TRBV7-2 and J is TRBJ1-1, with a tentative D call TRBD1 (5 bases). The germline CDR1 and CDR2 sequences are SGHTA and FQGNSA. V lost 6 bases and J lost 4, with 15 bases in between. The CDR3 consists of 14 residues. The chain's CDR3 is CASSPYGGSTEAFF. DNA of the CDR3: TGTGCCAGCAGTCCCTATGGGGGGTCCACTGAAGCTTTCTTT.

CDR3 residues: CASSPTGGDSPLHF. DNA of the CDR3: TGTGCCAGCAGCCCTACAGGGGGGGATTCACCCCTCCACTTT. The chain uses TRBV25-1 and TRBJ1-6; 8 nucleotides match TRBD1. J lost 8 bases, V lost 6 bases, and 6 bases had no gene match. The CDR3 is 14 residues long. The germline V gene has CDR1 MGHDK and CDR2 SYGVNS.

This clone was counted once. The rearrangement joins TRBV19 to TRBJ1-5; the D is unclear. The CDR3 spans 15 residues. The V gene lost 7 bases and the J gene lost 0 bases, with 13 bases spanning the gap. Germline V gene sequence: CDR1 LNHDA, CDR2 SQIVND (reference sequence). The CDR3 sequence: CASILGGNSNQPQHF. CDR3 in DNA: TGTGCCAGTATCTTAGGTGGGAATAGCAATCAGCCCCAGCATTTT.

The V and J genes are TRBV14 and TRBJ1-1; perhaps TRBD1 as D (5 bases). Trimming shortened V by 4 bases and J by 7 bases, and 10 bases separated the two germline ends. Germline loops: CDR1 SGHDN, CDR2 FVKESK. This CDR3 is built from 12 residues. Written as DNA, the CDR3 is TGTGCCAGCAGCCCCGCCGGGGGTGAAGCTTTCTTT. It specifies CASSPAGGEAFF. The full variable domain, rest sourced from reference TRBV14 and TRBJ1-1, is EAGVTQFPSHSVIEKGQTVTLRCDPISGHDNLYWYRRVMGKEIKFLLHFVKESKQDESGMPNNRFLAERTGGTYSTLKVQPAELEDSGVYFCASSPAGGEAFFGQGTRLTVV.

The gene calls are TRBV18 and TRBJ2-6, with D unresolved. V lost 2 bases and J lost 1, with 3 bases in between. The CDR3 is made up of 14 amino acids. Germline CDR1 reads KGHSH; CDR2 reads LQKENI. DNA of the CDR3: TGTGCCAGCTCACCAGGTTCTGGGGCCAACGTCCTGACTTTC. Protein product: CASSPGSGANVLTF.

This sequence joins TRBV6-6 and TRBJ1-1; D is ambiguous. The V gene lost 2 bases and the J gene lost 6 bases, with 7 bases spanning the gap. This CDR3 comprises 12 residues. Per germline, CDR1 MNHNY and CDR2 SVGAGI (reference sequence). CDR3 protein: CASSYTAAEAFF. The CDR3 DNA sequence: TGTGCCAGCAGTTACACAGCTGCTGAAGCTTTCTTT.

This chain connects TRBV11-3 to TRBJ2-3, with D perhaps matching TRBD2 (5 bases). The V gene lost 2 bases and the J gene lost 6 bases, with 18 bases spanning the gap. The germline V gene has CDR1 SGHNT and CDR2 YENEEA. This CDR3 is built from 16 residues. CDR3 region: CASSLFPGKSADTQYF. The CDR3 DNA is TGTGCCAGCAGCTTATTCCCGGGGAAGAGCGCGGATACGCAGTATTTT.

This clone was detected a few times. The chain carries TRBV21-1 and TRBJ1-1. TRBV21-1 is classified as a pseudogene. There are 12 residues in the CDR3. DNA for the CDR3: TGTGCCAGGGACCGGGAGAACACTGAAGCTTTCTTT. This encodes CARDRENTEAFF.

CDR3 bases: TGTGCCAGCAGTTCCCGGGCAGATAGCAATCAGCCCCAGCATTTT. Its protein product is CASSSRADSNQPQHF. The V gene is TRBV6-1, the J gene TRBJ1-5; D gene unclear. The V and J ends lost 5 bases and 0 bases respectively, with 11 bases between them. The CDR3 extends over 15 amino acids. CDR1 MNHNS and CDR2 SASEGT come from the germline V gene.

The V call is TRBV2, the J call TRBJ2-7; D is uncertain. With 8 bases removed from V and 2 bases from J, the gap between germline ends came to 10 bases. This CDR3 comprises 12 residues. Germline loops: CDR1 SNHLY, CDR2 FYNNEI. The CDR3 bases are TGTGCCAGCTCGGCCTACCCCTACGAGCAGTACTTC. It yields the protein CASSAYPYEQYF.

The rearrangement joins TRBV5-1 to TRBJ1-2, with D uncertain. V was cut by 0 bases and J by 8 bases, with 14 bases left in between. This CDR3 has 14 residues. Germline lookup yields CDR1 SGHRS and CDR2 YFSETQ. CDR3 sequence: CASSLAPGEQGYTF. CDR3 nucleotide sequence: TGCGCCAGCAGCTTGGCCCCGGGAGAACAAGGCTACACCTTC.

The genes are TRBV29-1 and TRBJ1-1, with 9 positions matching TRBD1. The CDR3 has 12 residues. The germline CDR1 and CDR2 sequences are SQVTM and ANQGSEA. V lost 7 bases, J lost 1 base, and 1 base stayed unmatched. The CDR3 sequence is CSAGQGNTEAFF. DNA of the CDR3: TGCAGCGCGGGACAGGGGAACACTGAAGCTTTCTTT.